The T cell receptor beta chain under discussion was sequenced for a study of T cell responses to AZD1222 COVID-19 vaccine. Regarding this clone: Antigen unknown.

The V gene's germline CDR1 is SGHTA and CDR2 FQGNSA. Unmatched junction bases numbered 3, after V lost 4 bases and J lost 3 bases. The CDR3 totals 14 residues. Clones were read by immunoSEQ multiplex PCR, and TCRdb kept only the in-frame ones, dropping some. The table has around 160,000 clones, about 91% seen once. General study findings and limits: Clonal diversity was possibly underestimated, and the donors were mostly white British, with more females. Repertoires were obtained only post-peak T cell response.

This chain connects TRBV7-2 to TRBJ2-7, with 10 bases that match TRBD1. This receptor was taken from an adult in good health. This sample comprised peripheral blood, obtained on day 0 of AZD1222 vaccination. CDR3 nucleotides: TGTGCCAGCAGCTCCCGGACAGGGGGCTACGAGCAGTACTTC. This codes for CASSSRTGGYEQYF.